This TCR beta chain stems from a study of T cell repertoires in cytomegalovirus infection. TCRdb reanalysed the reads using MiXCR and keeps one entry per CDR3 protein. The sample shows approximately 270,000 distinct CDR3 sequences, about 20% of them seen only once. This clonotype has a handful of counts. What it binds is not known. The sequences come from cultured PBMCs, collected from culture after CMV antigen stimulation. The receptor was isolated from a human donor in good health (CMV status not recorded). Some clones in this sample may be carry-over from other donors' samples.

This CDR3 reads CASSYSGTSTKGTEAFF. CDR3 DNA: TGTGCCAGCAGTTACTCTGGGACATCCACGAAGGGCACTGAAGCTTTCTTT. This chain uses TRBV6-2 or TRBV6-3 with TRBJ1-1, with D perhaps matching TRBD1 (6 bases). Germline V gene lookup returns CDR1 MNHEY and CDR2 SVGEGT. This CDR3 is 17 amino acids long. The V and J ends lost 0 bases and 4 bases respectively, with 18 bases between them.